The present T cell receptor (beta chain) was sequenced within a study of shared clonotypes between healthy human individuals. The data were produced by immunoSEQ multiplex PCR, yet TCRdb's version contains in-frame clones alone and is incomplete. The sample has 1,100,000 or so clones, about 80% seen once. The CDR3 sequence is 13 residues long. Unmatched junction bases numbered 8, after V lost 9 bases and J lost 7 bases. The germline V gene has CDR1 LGHNT and CDR2 FRNRAP. Every donor, a Caucasian adult, lived in Nashville, Tennessee. The study's findings and limits: Among donors, the sharing of clonotypes was expected to be influenced by sequencing depth.

In regard to this clone: Antigen: not known.

The source of this sequence is a young man in good health. Some clones in this sample may be carry-over from other donors' samples. The chain has TRBV12-5 and TRBJ2-3; 9 nucleotides line up with TRBD1. The source material was memory CD4+ T cells from PBMCs. The sample's subset: CD45RA-negative fraction. The CDR3 nucleotides read TGTGCTAGCGGCCGGGACAGGGCCCATACGCAGTATTTT. Protein sequence: CASGRDRAHTQYF.